This T cell receptor (beta chain) was documented in a study of T-cell reconstitution after alpha-beta-depleted transplantation in children. This clonotype has a count of ten or more. TCRbeta library preparation incorporated unique molecular identifiers. TCRdb called the PCR reads again in MiXCR, with one record for every CDR3 protein. Here the sample spans over 150,000 distinct CDR3 sequences, 6% to 7% being singletons. The CDR3 consists of 16 residues. V shed 4 bases and J 2 bases; nucleotides not matched to a gene: 8. The sequence was obtained from a human donor who donated a stem cell graft to a child with Wiskott-Aldrich syndrome. Material: PBMCs from the stem cell graft donor, obtained from the stem cell graft. This chain links TRBV12-3 or TRBV12-4 with TRBJ2-7; TRBD2 agrees at 10 bases. CDR3 DNA sequence: TGTGCCAGCAGTTCCTTTCTAGCGGGAGTCCCCTACGAGCAGTACTTC. The encoded protein is CASSSFLAGVPYEQYF.